One sample yielded the 26 T cell receptor beta chains listed below, sequenced in a study of blood T cell repertoires in COVID-19. The assay was immunoSEQ multiplex PCR, and TCRdb's table has in-frame clones only and misses some. The sample holds under 130,000 clones, approximately 72% seen once. The specimen sequenced was peripheral blood. These receptor sequences come from a woman aged 70 to 79 with acute or convalescent COVID-19.

The genes are TRBV6-2 or TRBV6-3 and TRBJ1-2; D unresolved. The CDR3 sequence is 12 residues long. The V gene lost 6 bases and the J gene lost 2 bases, with 7 bases spanning the gap. The germline V gene encodes CDR1 MNHEY and CDR2 SVGEGT. In nucleotides, the CDR3 is TGTGCCAGCAGCCTACAGAACTATGGCTACACCTTC. The encoded protein is CASSLQNYGYTF.

The chain recombines TRBV20-1 with TRBJ2-2, with 12 positions matching TRBD2. The V gene's germline CDR1 is DFQATT and CDR2 SNEGSKA (reference sequence). J gave up 5 bases and V 3 bases, and 7 bases lay outside the gene matches. The CDR3 is 16 residues long. The CDR3 DNA reads TGCAGTGCTAGTCATGGAGGACTAGCGGGGACCGGGGAGCTGTTTTTT. Its translation is CSASHGGLAGTGELFF.

The genes are TRBV5-1 and TRBJ2-5; the D is unclear. V was trimmed by 4 bases and J by 5 bases, leaving 12 bases between them. The CDR3 loop spans 13 amino acids. Germline CDR1 reads SGHRS; CDR2 reads YFSETQ. The CDR3 DNA is TGCGCCAGCAGCGGGCAGCCAGGCGAGACCCAGTACTTC. Translation: CASSGQPGETQYF. Supplemented by reference TRBV5-1 and TRBJ2-5, the full variable domain reads KAGVTQTPRYLIKTRGQQVTLSCSPISGHRSVSWYQQTPGQGLQFLFEYFSETQRNKGNFPGRFSGRQFSNSRSEMNVSTLELGDSALYLCASSGQPGETQYFGPGTRLLVL.

The chain uses TRBV5-6 and TRBJ2-7; the match to TRBD1 covers 10 bases. Germline V lookup: CDR1 SGHDT, CDR2 YYEEEE. The CDR3 extends over 16 amino acids. The ends lost 2 bases at V and 0 bases at J; junction bases unmatched: 5. CDR3: CASSFRRTGGSYEQYF. The DNA for the CDR3 is TGTGCCAGCAGCTTCCGACGGACAGGGGGCTCCTACGAGCAGTACTTC.

The chain carries TRBV6-6 and TRBJ1-3; D might be TRBD1 (6 bases). Trimming stripped 5 bases from V and 0 bases from J, with 17 bases between. The CDR3 runs 17 residues. Germline loops: CDR1 MNHNY, CDR2 SVGAGI (reference sequence). In DNA, the CDR3 is TGTGCCAGCAGTCCTAGGACAGTATCGATCTCTGGAAACACCATATATTTT. Translating it yields CASSPRTVSISGNTIYF.

The chain has TRBV7-9 and TRBJ1-1; no reliable D call. The ends were cut back, 1 base at V and 3 bases at J, with 12 bases in the middle. Germline V lookup: CDR1 SEHNR, CDR2 FQNEAQ (reference sequence). The CDR3 covers 15 residues. CDR3 region: CASSLVRGGDTEAFF. CDR3 in DNA: TGTGCCAGCAGCTTAGTGCGGGGTGGGGACACTGAAGCTTTCTTT.

The chain uses TRBV6-5 and TRBJ1-2; 7 bases map to TRBD1. After removal of 0 bases from V and 7 bases from J, the junction contained 5 bases not matched to a gene. The germline V gene has CDR1 MNHEY and CDR2 SVGAGI. This CDR3 is 14 amino acids long. The CDR3 loop reads CASSYSTGSGGYTF. The CDR3 DNA reads as TGTGCCAGCAGTTACTCGACAGGGAGTGGTGGCTACACCTTC.

The genes are TRBV6-6 and TRBJ1-2, with TRBD1 as a possible D gene (5 bases). The length of the CDR3 is 15 residues. Trimming cost V 5 bases and J 5 bases, with 18 bases left between them. The germline V gene has CDR1 MNHNY and CDR2 SVGAGI (reference sequence). DNA for the CDR3: TGTGCCAGCAGTGGCCGGGACCGGGGGGGATATGGCTACACCTTC. As protein: CASSGRDRGGYGYTF.

Remarks on this clone: At the DNA level, this CDR3 is encoded by other sequences in the same sample as well. V is TRBV12-5 and J is TRBJ1-3, with 8 bases fitting TRBD1. CDR1 LGHNT and CDR2 FRNRAP come from the germline V gene. J gave up 4 bases and V 1 base, and 3 bases lay outside the gene matches. There are 15 residues in the CDR3. CDR3: CASGLGTGSGNTIYF. DNA of the CDR3: TGTGCTAGTGGTTTGGGGACAGGGTCCGGAAACACCATATATTTT. Complete variable domain (other parts from reference TRBV12-5 and TRBJ1-3): DARVTQTPRHKVTEMGQEVTMRCQPILGHNTVFWYRQTMMQGLELLAYFRNRAPLDDSGMPKDRFSAEMPDATLATLKIQPSEPRDSAVYFCASGLGTGSGNTIYFGEGSWLTVV.

This chain uses TRBV27 with TRBJ1-2, with a tentative D call TRBD1 (5 bases). CDR3 length: 12 amino acids. Trimming removed 3 bases from V and 6 bases from J, with 8 bases in between. CDR1 MNHEY and CDR2 SMNVEV come from the germline V gene (reference sequence). CDR3 DNA: TGTGCCAGCAGTTTCGGAGGGGATGGCTACACCTTC. Translating gives CASSFGGDGYTF.

The V call is TRBV5-1, the J call TRBJ2-3; 10 nucleotides match TRBD2. The CDR3 runs 15 residues. From germline, CDR1 is SGHRS and CDR2 YFSETQ. V gave up 7 bases and J gave up 0 bases; unmatched junction bases: 5. The CDR3 loop is CASRTSGTSTDTQYF. The CDR3 coding sequence is TGCGCCAGCCGGACTAGCGGAACTAGCACAGATACGCAGTATTTT.

This clone was seen more than once but under ten times. For the CDR3, the DNA is TGTGCCAGCAGCAGCAGGGGGCCGAGCTCTGGAAACACCATATATTTT. It encodes CASSSRGPSSGNTIYF. The chain uses TRBV7-6 and TRBJ1-3, with TRBD1 matching 8 bases. CDR1 and CDR2 from the germline V gene are SGHVS and FNYEAQ. The CDR3 runs to 16 residues. V was pared by 5 bases and J by 0 bases, with 6 bases of the junction left unmatched.

In this sample, this clone turned up once. The V and J genes are TRBV30 and TRBJ1-1; 9 nucleotides align to TRBD1. Germline CDR1 and CDR2: GTSNPN and SVGIG (reference sequence). The CDR3 covers 13 residues. Germline trimming cut 6 bases from V and 5 bases from J; bases unmatched to any gene: 7. CDR3 sequence (DNA): TGTGCCTGCACAGGGGGCCCGGGGACTGAAGCTTTCTTT. Translation: CACTGGPGTEAFF.

The chain is built from TRBV30 and TRBJ1-3; no clear D. CDR1 GTSNPN and CDR2 SVGIG come from the germline V gene (reference sequence). The CDR3 is made up of 14 amino acids. V dropped 3 bases and J dropped 0 bases, with 9 bases sitting between them. In DNA form, the CDR3 reads TGTGCCTGGAGCGATAAACTCTCTGGAAACACCATATATTTT. It encodes CAWSDKLSGNTIYF.

V and J are TRBV19 and TRBJ2-5, with 9 bases aligning to TRBD1. Trimming at V came to 4 bases and at J to 5 bases, leaving 8 bases not matched to a gene. This CDR3 region has 15 residues. The germline CDR1 and CDR2 sequences are LNHDA and SQIVND (reference sequence). As DNA, the CDR3 is TGTGCCAGTAGTAACACCGGGACAGGGAGGGAGACCCAGTACTTC. This codes for CASSNTGTGRETQYF.

The chain combines TRBV7-9 with TRBJ2-5, with D tentatively TRBD2 (7 bases). Germline-derived CDR1 and CDR2 are SEHNR and FQNEAQ (reference sequence). Trimming stripped 1 base from V and 0 bases from J, with 9 bases between. This CDR3 has 15 residues. The CDR3 loop reads CASSLEGGYQETQYF. The DNA of the CDR3 is TGTGCCAGCAGCTTAGAGGGGGGGTACCAAGAGACCCAGTACTTC.

V and J are TRBV19 and TRBJ1-2, with 7 nucleotides matching TRBD1. CDR3 size: 14 residues. Germline loops: CDR1 LNHDA, CDR2 SQIVND (reference sequence). Trimming cost V 5 bases and J 4 bases; bases outside gene matches: 7. This CDR3 is CASSGTGVGYGYTF. The CDR3 nucleotides read TGTGCCAGTAGTGGTACAGGGGTGGGCTATGGCTACACCTTC.

This clone was observed a few times. Here the CDR3 DNA reads TGTGCCAGCAGCGGGTGGACAGGGTTAAATATGAACACTGAAGCTTTCTTT. Its protein product is CASSGWTGLNMNTEAFF. V and J are TRBV12-1 and TRBJ1-1; the D call of TRBD1 is as the table states it, not checked on the DNA. TRBV12-1 is listed as a pseudogene. The CDR3 consists of 17 residues.

The chain carries TRBV6-1 and TRBJ2-7; 9 bases agree with TRBD1. This CDR3 has 16 residues. The V segment lost 2 bases and the J segment 6 bases; nucleotides outside the gene matches: 11. Germline V gene data show CDR1 as MNHNS and CDR2 as SASEGT. Written as DNA, the CDR3 is TGTGCCAGCAGTGAAAGAGGCGGGACAGGGCTCGCCGAGCAGTACTTC. It encodes CASSERGGTGLAEQYF.

V gene TRBV5-6 combines with J gene TRBJ1-5, with no clear D. The ends were cut back, 3 bases at V and 6 bases at J, with 7 bases in the middle. The CDR3 covers 12 residues. Germline lookup yields CDR1 SGHDT and CDR2 YYEEEE. DNA of the CDR3: TGTGCCAGCAGCTCCGGGTTTCAGCCCCAGCATTTT. This encodes CASSSGFQPQHF.

The chain recombines TRBV12-3 or TRBV12-4 with TRBJ2-7, with a possible D match to TRBD1 (5 bases). The CDR3 is 12 amino acids. V was clipped by 5 bases and J by 3 bases, with 8 bases between them. CDR3 protein: CASSKDSYEQYF. CDR3 nucleotides: TGTGCCAGCAGTAAAGACAGCTACGAGCAGTACTTC.

The V gene is TRBV28, the J gene TRBJ1-6; TRBD1 agrees at 9 bases. The CDR3 covers 16 residues. Germline CDR1 reads MDHEN; CDR2 reads SYDVKM. With V trimmed by 7 bases and J by 7 bases, 11 bases remained unmatched. The CDR3 bases are TGTGCCAGCAATATTCCGGGACAGGGACTGAATTCACCCCTCCACTTT. Its translation: CASNIPGQGLNSPLHF.

CDR3 in amino acids: CASSQADTGGANYGYTF. The CDR3 DNA reads TGCGCCAGCAGCCAAGCCGACACAGGGGGCGCCAATTATGGCTACACCTTC. The V and J genes are TRBV4-1 and TRBJ1-2; the match to TRBD1 covers 9 bases. Germline CDR1 reads MGHRA; CDR2 reads YSYEKL. Unmatched junction bases numbered 11, after V lost 1 base and J lost 5 bases. The CDR3 covers 17 residues.

This clone occurred a few times. The gene calls are TRBV5-5 and TRBJ1-5; D not resolved. Deletions cut 2 bases from V and 2 bases from J, with 11 bases between. The CDR3 has 15 amino acids. The germline CDR1 and CDR2 sequences are SGHKS and YYEKEE (reference sequence). The CDR3 bases are TGTGCCAGCAGCTTACTTGGGGAGGGCAATCAGCCCCAGCATTTT. Protein sequence: CASSLLGEGNQPQHF.

The chain employs TRBV5-4 and TRBJ2-5; unclear D gene. Germline V CDR1 and CDR2: SGHNT, YYREEE (reference sequence). The V end lost 1 base, the J end lost 2 bases, and 9 bases lay between the germline ends. This CDR3 has 14 residues. The CDR3 here is CASSLIGGQETQYF. The CDR3 nucleotides are TGTGCCAGCAGCTTGATTGGCGGACAAGAGACCCAGTACTTC.

The chain employs TRBV5-1 and TRBJ2-1, with 13 bases that match TRBD2. This CDR3 spans 16 amino acids. After removal of 2 bases from V and 4 bases from J, the junction contained 3 bases not matched to a gene. CDR1 SGHRS and CDR2 YFSETQ come from the germline V gene. This chain's CDR3 is CASSFGTSGAYNEQFF. The CDR3, as DNA: TGCGCCAGCAGCTTTGGGACTAGCGGGGCATACAATGAGCAGTTCTTC.